This is a list of T cell receptor beta chains from one sample in a study of CD8+ T cells in alopecia areata. TCRdb's copy holds only in-frame clones and misses some; the assay was immunoSEQ multiplex PCR. The sample lists about 200,000 clones, about 53% seen once, with 0.45% in the top ten. The sample consisted of CD4+ T cells sorted from blood, taken at week 0. The receptors derive from a human donor with alopecia areata. The CDR3 runs from the conserved cysteine through the conserved F or W. Each record gives: clone size, J gene, V gene, D gene, CDR3 protein, CDR3 DNA. D genes are given only for firm matches. The size field is filled for only some rows; it gives once, few, many or a size class.

-	TRBJ2-7	TRBV19	-	CASSPQAGASYEQYF	TGTGCCAGTAGTCCCCAGGCAGGGGCCTCCTACGAGCAGTACTTC
-	TRBJ1-1	TRBV2	TRBD1	CASSRQGGEPEAFF	TGTGCCAGCAGTAGACAGGGAGGGGAACCTGAAGCTTTCTTT
many	TRBJ1-1	TRBV7-9	-	CASSRQAETEAFF	TGTGCCAGCAGCCGACAGGCCGAGACTGAAGCTTTCTTT
-	TRBJ1-2	TRBV30	TRBD1	CAWRSGGEVYTF	TGTGCCTGGAGATCAGGGGGTGAAGTCTACACCTTC
-	TRBJ1-6	TRBV27	-	CASKGGNNSPLHF	TGTGCCAGCAAAGGCGGGAATAATTCACCCCTCCACTTT
-	TRBJ2-5	TRBV7-3	TRBD1	CASSMGQGPGTQYF	TGTGCCAGCAGCATGGGACAGGGGCCGGGGACCCAGTACTTC
-	TRBJ2-7	TRBV6-5	-	CASSPPRPRKDEQYF	TGTGCCAGCAGTCCCCCCCGGCCCCGGAAGGACGAGCAGTACTTC
-	TRBJ2-1	TRBV18	TRBD1	CASPIQGGSYNEQFF	TGTGCCAGCCCCATACAGGGGGGTTCCTACAATGAGCAGTTCTTC
many	TRBJ2-3	TRBV6-1	TRBD1	CASNFRTGPDTQYF	TGTGCCAGCAACTTCCGGACAGGGCCAGATACGCAGTATTTT
few	TRBJ1-2	TRBV14	-	CASSQQGSYGYTF	TGTGCCAGCAGCCAACAGGGTTCTTATGGCTACACCTTC
-	TRBJ1-1	TRBV18	-	CASSPALNTEAFF	TGTGCCAGCTCTCCCGCCCTGAACACTGAAGCTTTCTTT
few	TRBJ2-1	TRBV5-1	TRBD1	CASSIGTGGNNEQFF	TGCGCCAGCAGCATCGGGACAGGTGGGAACAATGAGCAGTTCTTC
-	TRBJ2-1	TRBV4-1	-	CASSPPGRRAYNEQFF	TGCGCCAGCAGCCCCCCGGGACGGAGAGCCTACAATGAGCAGTTCTTC
-	TRBJ1-5	TRBV19	-	CASSLLNRQPQHF	TGTGCCAGTAGTCTATTAAATCGCCAGCCCCAGCATTTT
-	TRBJ2-4	TRBV6-1	-	CASSSEGYGKNIQYF	TGTGCCAGCAGTTCGGAGGGGTATGGCAAAAACATTCAGTACTTC
-	TRBJ2-6	TRBV19	-	CASSTNAAGANVLTF	TGTGCCAGTAGTACCAACGCGGCTGGGGCCAACGTCCTGACTTTC
-	TRBJ1-6	TRBV5-1	-	CASSLGQTNSPLHF	TGCGCCAGCAGCTTGGGACAGACTAATTCACCCCTCCACTTT
few	TRBJ1-4	TRBV30	TRBD1	CAWSVNRQGEKLFF	TGTGCCTGGAGTGTTAACCGACAGGGGGAAAAACTGTTTTTT
-	TRBJ1-5	TRBV30	-	CAWRGSVGNQPQHF	TGTGCCTGGAGGGGATCGGTGGGGAATCAGCCCCAGCATTTT
-	TRBJ2-1	TRBV5-1	-	CASSLATGPQWNEQFF	TGCGCCAGCAGCTTGGCCACAGGTCCGCAGTGGAATGAGCAGTTCTTC
-	TRBJ2-4	TRBV7-2	-	CASSLGVPGNIQYF	TGTGCCAGCAGCTTAGGCGTCCCAGGGAACATTCAGTACTTC
few	TRBJ2-1	TRBV19	-	CASSNLGGHYNEQFF	TGTGCCAGTAGTAATCTTGGCGGTCATTACAATGAGCAGTTCTTC
-	TRBJ2-7	TRBV29-1	TRBD2	CSVGLSGRQYEQYF	TGCAGCGTTGGGCTTAGCGGGAGACAATACGAGCAGTACTTC